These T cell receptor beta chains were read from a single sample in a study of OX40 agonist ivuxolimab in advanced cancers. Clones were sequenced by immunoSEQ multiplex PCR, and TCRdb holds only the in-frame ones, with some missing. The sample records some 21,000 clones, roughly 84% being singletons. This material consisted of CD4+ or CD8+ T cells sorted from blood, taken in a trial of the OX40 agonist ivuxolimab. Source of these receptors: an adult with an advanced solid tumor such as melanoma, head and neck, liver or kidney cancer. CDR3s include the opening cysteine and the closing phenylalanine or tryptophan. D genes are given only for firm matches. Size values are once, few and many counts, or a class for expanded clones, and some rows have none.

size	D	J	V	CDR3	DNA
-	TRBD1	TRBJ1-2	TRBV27	CASRTQGDGYTF	TGTGCCAGCAGGACCCAGGGGGATGGCTACACCTTC
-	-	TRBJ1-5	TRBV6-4	CASSDSADSNQPQHF	TGTGCCAGCAGTGACTCGGCGGATAGCAATCAGCCCCAGCATTTT
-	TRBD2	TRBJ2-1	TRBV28	CASSLYISSGRKQNEQFF	TGTGCCAGCAGTTTATATATATCGAGCGGGAGGAAGCAAAATGAGCAGTTCTTC
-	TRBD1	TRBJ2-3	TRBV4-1	CASSQVRGQKDTQYF	TGCGCCAGCAGCCAAGTTCGGGGACAGAAGGATACGCAGTATTTT
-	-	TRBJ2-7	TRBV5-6	CASSFSYKQYF	TGTGCCAGCAGCTTTTCTTACAAGCAGTACTTC
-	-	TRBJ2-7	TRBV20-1	CSAGYEQYF	TGCAGTGCTGGCTACGAGCAGTACTTC
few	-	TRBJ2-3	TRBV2	CASSYSSPTPTDTQYF	TGTGCCAGCAGTTATTCCAGCCCTACCCCCACAGATACGCAGTATTTT
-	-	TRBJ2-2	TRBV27	CASSLGGPWTGELFF	TGTGCCAGCAGTTTAGGGGGGCCTTGGACCGGGGAGCTGTTTTTT
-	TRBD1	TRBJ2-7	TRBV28	CASSFRTGAYEQYF	TGTGCCAGCAGTTTCCGGACAGGGGCCTACGAGCAGTACTTC
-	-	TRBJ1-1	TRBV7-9	CASSSLGTEAFF	TGTGCCAGCAGCTCTCTCGGAACTGAAGCTTTCTTT
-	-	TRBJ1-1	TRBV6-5	CASSPTGPNTEAFF	TGTGCCAGCAGTCCTACTGGACCCAACACTGAAGCTTTCTTT
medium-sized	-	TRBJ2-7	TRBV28	CASSPLGETYEQYF	TGTGCCAGCTCCCCTCTAGGGGAGACCTACGAGCAGTACTTC
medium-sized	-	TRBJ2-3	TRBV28	CASTTTPDTQYF	TGTGCCAGCACCACGACTCCCGATACGCAGTATTTT
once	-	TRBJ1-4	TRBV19	CASSDDKFSTNEKLFF	TGTGCCAGTAGTGACGACAAGTTTTCAACTAATGAAAAACTGTTTTTT
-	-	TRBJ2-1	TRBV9	CASSVPKVAGPGNEQFF	TGTGCCAGCAGCGTACCTAAGGTGGCGGGGCCAGGCAATGAGCAGTTCTTC
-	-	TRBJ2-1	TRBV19	CASSGGRRYNEQFF	TGTGCCAGTAGTGGGGGGAGGCGCTACAATGAGCAGTTCTTC
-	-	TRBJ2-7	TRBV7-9	CASSKRGEGLSEQYF	TGTGCCAGCAGCAAGAGGGGAGAGGGATTGAGCGAGCAGTACTTC
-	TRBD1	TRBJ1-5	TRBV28	CASSHTTGQGAGQPQHF	TGTGCCAGCAGTCACACCACAGGACAGGGGGCAGGTCAGCCCCAGCATTTT
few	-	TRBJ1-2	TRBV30	CAWTEGLGYTF	TGTGCCTGGACCGAGGGACTCGGCTACACCTTC
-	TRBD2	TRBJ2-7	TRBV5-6	CASSLWLAETYEQYF	TGTGCCAGCAGCTTGTGGCTAGCGGAGACCTACGAGCAGTACTTC
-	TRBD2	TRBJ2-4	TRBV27	CASSGLAGVGTKNIQYF	TGTGCCAGCAGTGGACTAGCGGGAGTAGGGACCAAAAACATTCAGTACTTC
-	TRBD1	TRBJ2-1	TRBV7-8	CASSRDRGDNEQFF	TGTGCCAGCAGCCGGGACAGGGGAGACAATGAGCAGTTCTTC
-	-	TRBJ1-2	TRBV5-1	CASSLGGRARRYGYTF	TGCGCCAGCAGCTTGGGGGGCAGGGCCCGACGCTATGGCTACACCTTC
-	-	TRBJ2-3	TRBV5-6	CASSYPQRGTDTQYF	TGTGCCAGCAGCTACCCTCAGCGGGGCACAGATACGCAGTATTTT
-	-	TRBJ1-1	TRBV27	CASRMSGAGSEAFF	TGTGCCAGCAGAATGTCGGGGGCCGGCTCTGAAGCTTTCTTT
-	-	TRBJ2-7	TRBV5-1	CASSLEGGAYEQYF	TGCGCCAGCAGCTTGGAGGGCGGAGCCTACGAGCAGTACTTC
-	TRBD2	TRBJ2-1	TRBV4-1	CASSERELLYEQFF	TGCGCCAGCAGCGAGCGGGAGTTGTTGTATGAGCAGTTCTTC
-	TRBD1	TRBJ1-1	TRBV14	CASSPPARGLGTEAFF	TGTGCCAGCAGCCCCCCCGCCAGGGGGTTGGGAACTGAAGCTTTCTTT
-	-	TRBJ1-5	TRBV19	CASSTDSPTYYSNQPQHF	TGTGCCAGTAGTACCGACAGCCCGACTTATTATAGCAATCAGCCCCAGCATTTT
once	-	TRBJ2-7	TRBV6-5	CASSNPGYEQYF	TGTGCCAGCAGCAACCCAGGGTACGAGCAGTACTTC
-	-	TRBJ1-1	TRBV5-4	CASSLGRTEAFF	TGTGCCAGCAGCTTAGGGCGGACTGAAGCTTTCTTT
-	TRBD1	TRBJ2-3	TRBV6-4	CASSDGTGRGTDTQYF	TGTGCCAGCAGCGATGGGACAGGGAGAGGGACAGATACGCAGTATTTT
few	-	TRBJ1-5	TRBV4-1	CASSSKHHQPQHF	TGCGCCAGCAGCTCTAAACATCATCAGCCCCAGCATTTT
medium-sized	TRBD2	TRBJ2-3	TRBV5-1	CASSAGTGRDDTQYF	TGCGCCAGCAGCGCGGGAACCGGGAGGGACGATACGCAGTATTTT
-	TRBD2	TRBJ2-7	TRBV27	CASSLGLAGGYEQYF	TGTGCCAGCAGTTTGGGACTAGCGGGAGGTTACGAGCAGTACTTC
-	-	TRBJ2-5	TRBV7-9	CASRSTSSQETQYF	TGTGCCAGCAGGTCCACTAGCAGCCAAGAGACCCAGTACTTC
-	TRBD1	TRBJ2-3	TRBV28	CASKDRGVPDTQYF	TGTGCCAGCAAGGACAGGGGAGTCCCAGATACGCAGTATTTT
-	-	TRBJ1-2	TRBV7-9	CASSLDGARYGYTF	TGTGCCAGCAGCTTAGATGGGGCAAGATATGGCTACACCTTC
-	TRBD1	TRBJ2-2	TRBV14	CASCGQGAPGELFF	TGTGCCAGCTGCGGACAGGGGGCTCCCGGGGAGCTGTTTTTT
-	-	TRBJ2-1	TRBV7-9	CASSLGVASTYNEQFF	TGTGCCAGCAGCCTGGGAGTAGCGTCTACCTACAATGAGCAGTTCTTC
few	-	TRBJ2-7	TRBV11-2	CASSLDQLALSEQYF	TGTGCCAGCAGCTTAGATCAACTAGCTCTAAGCGAGCAGTACTTC
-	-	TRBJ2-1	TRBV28	CASRYTQGLPSLGSYNEQFF	TGTGCCAGCAGATACACTCAAGGCCTCCCCTCCCTTGGTTCCTACAATGAGCAGTTCTTC